The 19 T cell receptor beta chains below come from one sample, sequenced in a study of T-cell reconstitution after alpha-beta-depleted transplantation in children. Molecular barcoding with unique molecular identifiers was used for the TCRbeta library. TCRdb re-called the PCR reads with MiXCR, one entry per CDR3 protein. Of about a million distinct CDR3 sequences in the sample, about 29% were seen once. The source was PBMCs, mostly from graft donor cells, collected 360 days after TCRalphabeta/CD19-depleted stem cell transplant. The receptors derive from a boy under two years old who had a stem cell transplant for SCID, so the T cells may come from the graft donor.

This clonotype was detected only a few times. The chain links TRBV6-5 to TRBJ2-7; tentative D call: TRBD2 (5 bases). The CDR3 is 15 residues long. Trimming took off 0 bases at V and 5 bases at J, with 14 bases between the two ends. Per germline, CDR1 MNHEY and CDR2 SVGAGI. CDR3 DNA: TGTGCCAGCAGTTACTCCGCACTAGGGATCCACGAGCAGTACTTC. The encoded protein is CASSYSALGIHEQYF.

The chain uses TRBV5-1 and TRBJ1-1; D perhaps matches TRBD1 (6 bases). Germline-derived CDR1 and CDR2 are SGHRS and YFSETQ. The CDR3 is made up of 13 amino acids. Trimming removed 2 bases at V and 11 bases at J, with 16 bases between. Written as DNA, the CDR3 is TGCGCCAGCAGCTTCCAGGGGTTCTACGACGCTTTCTTT. Protein: CASSFQGFYDAFF. Supplemented by reference TRBV5-1 and TRBJ1-1, the full variable domain reads KAGVTQTPRYLIKTRGQQVTLSCSPISGHRSVSWYQQTPGQGLQFLFEYFSETQRNKGNFPGRFSGRQFSNSRSEMNVSTLELGDSALYLCASSFQGFYDAFFGQGTRLTVV.

J is TRBJ2-1 and V is TRBV11-2, with 7 bases aligning to TRBD2. This CDR3 is built from 16 residues. The J segment lost 6 bases and the V segment lost 5 bases, leaving 13 bases of the junction unmatched. The germline CDR1 and CDR2 sequences are SGHAT and FQNNGV. CDR3: CASSTPPGGGSNEQFF. CDR3 sequence (DNA): TGTGCCAGCAGCACACCTCCGGGGGGAGGTTCCAATGAGCAGTTCTTC.

This clonotype was recorded at least ten times. CDR3 bases: TGCGCCAGCAGCTTGGGGACAGCATATGGCTACACCTTC. It yields the protein CASSLGTAYGYTF. The V and J genes are TRBV5-1 and TRBJ1-2, with D possibly being TRBD1 (6 bases). Germline CDR1 is SGHRS and CDR2 is YFSETQ. Trimming cost V 0 bases and J 5 bases, with 8 bases left between them. The CDR3 is 13 residues long.

This clonotype was recorded only once. The J gene is TRBJ2-1, the V gene TRBV5-6; a possible D gene is TRBD2 (5 bases). Between the trimmed V and J ends, which lost 0 bases and 0 bases, there was a span of 10 bases. The V gene's germline CDR1 is SGHDT and CDR2 YYEEEE. This CDR3 has 16 residues. The CDR3 nucleotides read TGTGCCAGCAGCTTGGGCCTAAGCGGCTCCTACAATGAGCAGTTCTTC. Protein: CASSLGLSGSYNEQFF.

This chain uses TRBV6-1 with TRBJ2-1; a weak D match, TRBD1 (6 bases). There are 16 residues in the CDR3. V was pared by 6 bases and J by 1 base, with 16 bases between. Germline V gene lookup returns CDR1 MNHNS and CDR2 SASEGT. CDR3 DNA sequence: TGTGCCAGCAGCGCCACAGGGTCCGAGTCCTACAATGAGCAGTTCTTC. Amino acid sequence: CASSATGSESYNEQFF.

The rearrangement uses TRBV4-2 and TRBJ1-2; 8 bases are shared with TRBD1. V gave up 2 bases and J gave up 4 bases; unmatched junction bases: 6. The CDR3 is 15 residues long. Per germline, CDR1 LGHNA and CDR2 YNFKEQ. CDR3 residues: CASSQRKQGAYGYTF. As DNA, the CDR3 is TGTGCCAGCAGCCAAAGAAAGCAGGGGGCCTATGGCTACACCTTC.

The chain employs TRBV12-3 or TRBV12-4 and TRBJ2-1, with D perhaps matching TRBD2 (5 bases). Trimming pared 4 bases from V and 5 bases from J, leaving 21 bases between. The CDR3 is made up of 17 amino acids. CDR3 loop: CASSSRSRRPANNEQFF. The CDR3 DNA is TGTGCCAGCAGTTCACGATCAAGGAGGCCCGCCAACAATGAGCAGTTCTTC.

CDR3 bases: TGTGCCAGCAGCCAACCGGGACTAGGCTTCTACGAGCAGTACTTC. Translation: CASSQPGLGFYEQYF. The chain couples TRBV7-8 to TRBJ2-7; 8 nucleotides agree with TRBD2. Germline CDR1 reads SGHVS; CDR2 reads FQNEAQ. Trimming took 5 bases from V and 3 from J; bases not matched to a gene: 9. This CDR3 is 15 amino acids long.

The chain has TRBV2 and TRBJ2-4; 8 bases match TRBD1. The trim removed 1 base at V and 8 bases at J, leaving 4 bases unmatched. CDR1 and CDR2 from the germline V gene are SNHLY and FYNNEI. This CDR3 comprises 14 residues. CDR3 bases: TGTGCCAGCAGTGAAGGGACAGGGCGGGACATTCAGTACTTC. Translated, it gives CASSEGTGRDIQYF.

The CDR3 sequence: CASSLGGYRTDTQYF. As DNA, the CDR3 is TGTGCCAGCAGTTTAGGGGGCTATAGGACAGATACGCAGTATTTT. The genes are TRBV27 and TRBJ2-3; D might be TRBD1 (6 bases). The V and J ends lost 2 bases and 3 bases respectively, with 12 bases between them. The CDR3 is 15 residues long. From germline, CDR1 is MNHEY and CDR2 SMNVEV (reference sequence).

There are many counts of this clonotype. The chain is built from TRBV11-2 and TRBJ2-5; D gene unclear. CDR1 is SGHAT, CDR2 FQNNGV, per germline. The CDR3 loop spans 14 amino acids. V was cut by 6 bases and J by 5 bases, with 16 bases left in between. For the CDR3, the DNA is TGTGCCAGCAGTCGCGGACGGATTCTCGAGACCCAGTACTTC. This translates into CASSRGRILETQYF.

The V and J genes are TRBV2 and TRBJ1-6; a weak D match, TRBD1 (6 bases). V lost 8 bases and J lost 7, with 18 bases in between. The CDR3 consists of 15 residues. The germline V gene has CDR1 SNHLY and CDR2 FYNNEI. CDR3 loop: CASSGNRVSNSPLHF. CDR3 in DNA: TGTGCCAGCTCCGGGAACAGGGTCAGCAATTCACCCCTCCACTTT.

This clonotype was seen repeatedly, ten times or more. The chain joins TRBV29-1 to TRBJ2-5; weak D call: TRBD1 (5 bases). Trimming left V 4 bases short and J 1 base short, with 10 bases between. CDR3 size: 13 residues. The germline gives CDR1 SQVTM, CDR2 ANQGSEA. The CDR3 DNA reads TGCAGCGTTGGACCCAGGGCCCAAGAGACCCAGTACTTC. This sequence encodes CSVGPRAQETQYF.

The J gene is TRBJ1-4, the V gene TRBV20-1, with 8 bases aligning to TRBD1. The germline gives CDR1 DFQATT, CDR2 SNEGSKA (reference sequence). Trimming at V came to 0 bases and at J to 7 bases, leaving 4 bases not matched to a gene. The CDR3 consists of 14 residues. CDR3 coding DNA: TGCAGTGCTAGAGACAGGGGGCTTGGTGAAAAACTGTTTTTT. This gives the protein CSARDRGLGEKLFF.

The chain uses TRBV6-2 or TRBV6-3 and TRBJ2-5; D might be TRBD2 (6 bases). The CDR3 consists of 15 residues. The V end was cut by 6 bases, the J end by 7 bases, with 21 bases between. CDR1 and CDR2 from the germline V gene are MNHEY and SVGEGT. This CDR3 reads CASSSKAGRLGTQYF. The CDR3, as DNA: TGTGCCAGCAGCTCGAAAGCGGGCCGGCTGGGGACCCAGTACTTC.

The sample holds a few counts of this clonotype. V gene TRBV19 combines with J gene TRBJ2-5, with TRBD2 matching 12 bases. J gave up 5 bases and V 2 bases, and 0 bases lay outside the gene matches. Germline V gene data show CDR1 as LNHDA and CDR2 as SQIVND (reference sequence). The CDR3 length is 14 residues. The DNA of the CDR3 is TGTGCCAGTAGTATAACTAGCGGGGGGGAGACCCAGTACTTC. Protein sequence: CASSITSGGETQYF.

There are a few counts of this clonotype. The DNA for the CDR3 is TGTGCCAGTGGTTGGGGGACAGGGCCTTCACCCCTCCACTTT. As protein: CASGWGTGPSPLHF. The chain is built from TRBV12-3 or TRBV12-4 and TRBJ1-6, with TRBD1 matching 9 bases. The ends lost 9 bases at V and 9 bases at J; junction bases unmatched: 9. This CDR3 is built from 14 residues.

The sample holds many counts of this clonotype. This chain connects TRBV4-1 to TRBJ2-3, with unresolved D. V was cut by 0 bases and J by 0 bases, with 16 bases left in between. The germline V gene encodes CDR1 MGHRA and CDR2 YSYEKL. This CDR3 spans 18 amino acids. CDR3 coding DNA: TGCGCCAGCAGCCAAGATCTCTTGAGACGTCCCAGCACAGATACGCAGTATTTT. It yields the protein CASSQDLLRRPSTDTQYF.